This T cell receptor beta chain was identified in a study of shared clonotypes between healthy human individuals. With 5 bases removed from V and 5 bases from J, the gap between germline ends came to 12 bases. CDR1 MGHRA and CDR2 YSYEKL come from the germline V gene. The CDR3 extends over 14 amino acids. The repertoire was sequenced with immunoSEQ multiplex PCR; TCRdb's copy has only in-frame clones and lacks some. The repertoire has approximately 100,000 clones, around 65% of them found once; the top ten carry roughly a quarter. This receptor was obtained from a woman younger than 45 in good health. Sequencing input: memory CD8+ T cells sorted from blood. The subset: CD45RO+ cells pooled with CCR7-negative TemRA cells. The rearrangement links TRBV4-1 to TRBJ2-2; D gene uncertain. The CDR3 protein is CASSYRWRTGELFF. In nucleotides, the CDR3 is TGCGCCAGCAGCTATAGATGGCGTACCGGGGAGCTGTTTTTT.